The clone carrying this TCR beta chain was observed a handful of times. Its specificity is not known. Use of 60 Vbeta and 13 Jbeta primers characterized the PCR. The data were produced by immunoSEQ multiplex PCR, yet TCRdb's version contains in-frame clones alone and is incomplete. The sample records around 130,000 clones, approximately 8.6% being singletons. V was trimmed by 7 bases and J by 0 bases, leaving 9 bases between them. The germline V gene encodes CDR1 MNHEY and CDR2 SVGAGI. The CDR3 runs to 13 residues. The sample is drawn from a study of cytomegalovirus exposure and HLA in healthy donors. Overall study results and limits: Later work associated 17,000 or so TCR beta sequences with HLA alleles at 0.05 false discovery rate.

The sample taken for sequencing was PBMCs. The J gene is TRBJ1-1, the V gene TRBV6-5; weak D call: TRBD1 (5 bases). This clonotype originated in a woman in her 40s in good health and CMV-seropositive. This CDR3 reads CASNRGMNTEAFF. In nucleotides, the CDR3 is TGTGCCAGCAATAGGGGTATGAACACTGAAGCTTTCTTT.